What follows are 2 T cell receptor beta chains derived from one specimen sequenced in a study of tumor-infiltrating lymphocytes in glioblastoma multiforme listed by TCRdb under 2017. The sequencer listed for this sample is Illumina HiSeq 2500. Using a modified ARM-PCR protocol with multiple V-beta primers and a C-beta primer, the team built TCRB libraries from RNA through three nested multiplex PCR rounds. The public sequencing data were trimmed at Q25 with fastp and processed into clonotypes with MiXCR by TCRdb, which kept only in-frame beta chains. Rows with a matching CDR3 protein are joined into one entry that keeps the most common DNA and genes. The sample records about 18,000 distinct CDR3 sequences, about 70% of which are singletons. The top ten constitute roughly 18% of the sample. The sample was peripheral blood. The receptors here all came from a male donor with glioblastoma.

This clonotype has just one count. At one of its ends the junction is not consistent with the germline gene, which may arise from a read error. CDR3 nucleotides: TGCATCGCCTCGGCCTTTAGCATCGACGAGCAGCACTTC. Translating it yields CIASAFSIDEQHF. The chain carries TRBV29-1 and TRBJ2-7; no clear D. The germline CDR1 and CDR2 sequences are SQVTM and ANQGSEA. There are 13 residues in the CDR3.

The chain's CDR3 is CASSLGLAGGPVKTQYF. In DNA form, the CDR3 reads TGTGCCAGCAGCTTGGGACTAGCGGGGGGGCCAGTAAAGACCCAGTACTTC. V gene TRBV11-2 combines with J gene TRBJ2-5; 16 bases line up with TRBD2. CDR1 SGHAT and CDR2 FQNNGV come from the germline V gene. The CDR3 is 17 amino acids. Unmatched junction bases numbered 7, after V lost 3 bases and J lost 6 bases.